One sample yielded the 23 T cell receptor beta chains listed below, sequenced in a study of T-cell reconstitution after alpha-beta-depleted transplantation in children. Preparation of the TCRbeta library involved a method that used unique molecular identifiers. A single record per CDR3 protein comes from TCRdb applying MiXCR to the PCR reads. The data hold approximately 88,000 distinct CDR3 sequences, with 12% observed a single time. The source was PBMCs from the stem cell graft donor, collected from the stem cell graft. These receptors came from a human donor who donated a stem cell graft to a child with inherited bone marrow failure.

This clonotype appeared many times. The chain recombines TRBV4-1 with TRBJ2-1; D is possibly TRBD2 (5 bases). Deletions cut 1 base from V and 5 bases from J, with 15 bases between. The CDR3 length is 16 residues. Germline CDR1 MGHRA, CDR2 YSYEKL. CDR3 residues: CASSQVSGGLHNEQFF. The CDR3, as DNA: TGCGCCAGCAGCCAAGTCAGTGGCGGGCTCCACAATGAGCAGTTCTTC.

By sample share, this clonotype is medium-sized. This rearrangement joins TRBV29-1 to TRBJ1-1, with a weak D call TRBD1 (6 bases). The CDR3 has 13 amino acids. With 4 bases removed from V and 2 bases from J, the gap between germline ends came to 11 bases. Germline CDR1 is SQVTM and CDR2 is ANQGSEA. CDR3 sequence reads: CSVATGTNTEAFF. CDR3 sequence (DNA): TGCAGCGTTGCGACAGGTACCAACACTGAAGCTTTCTTT.

This clonotype has a count of ten or more. This chain uses TRBV6-2 or TRBV6-3 with TRBJ1-5; D not resolved. V lost 4 bases and J lost 0, with 7 bases in between. Germline V gene sequence: CDR1 MNHEY, CDR2 SVGEGT. This CDR3 contains 14 residues. The DNA for the CDR3 is TGTGCCAGCAGTTTGGGTTATAGCAATCAGCCCCAGCATTTT. Its translation is CASSLGYSNQPQHF.

This clonotype was detected ten times or more. The chain employs TRBV7-6 and TRBJ2-2; D perhaps matches TRBD2 (6 bases). CDR3 length: 14 residues. The V and J ends lost 3 bases and 4 bases respectively, with 9 bases between them. The germline V gene has CDR1 SGHVS and CDR2 FNYEAQ. DNA of the CDR3: TGTGCCAGCAGCTTGGAGGGTGCCACCGGGGAGCTGTTTTTT. Its protein is CASSLEGATGELFF.

This clonotype was counted ten times or more. The CDR3 nucleotides read TGTGCCAGCAGCTTGAGGGGACAGGGGATCTACGAGCAGTACTTC. This translates into CASSLRGQGIYEQYF. The chain carries TRBV5-8 and TRBJ2-7; TRBD1 matches at 10 bases. Germline CDR1 and CDR2: SGHTS and YDEGEE. V lost 1 base, J lost 3 bases, and 4 bases stayed unmatched. The CDR3 totals 15 residues.

On this clonotype itself: A read error may be the cause here, since a much bigger clone is one base away. The chain couples TRBV28 to TRBJ1-3; no definite D call. Trimming left V 7 bases short and J 7 bases short, with 26 bases between. CDR1 and CDR2 (germline): MDHEN, SYDVKM. This CDR3 spans 17 amino acids. The CDR3 is CASIYLGYGRRVNTIYF. The CDR3 DNA sequence: TGTGCCAGCATTTACCTTGGGTACGGGCGTCGGGTGAACACCATATATTTT.

The table lists this clonotype with many counts. The rearrangement joins TRBV12-3 or TRBV12-4 to TRBJ2-3; TRBD1 matches 7 bases. J was trimmed by 0 bases and V by 5 bases; bases with no gene match: 8. The CDR3 length is 16 residues. The CDR3 region has the DNA TGTGCCAGCAGTGGCGGACAGGCCTCTAGCACAGATACGCAGTATTTT. Encoded protein: CASSGGQASSTDTQYF.

Details on this clonotype: Relative to the germline gene, one junction end is altered; a read error may explain this. The rearrangement links TRBV5-4 to TRBJ1-2, with 7 bases matching TRBD1. Germline V gene sequence: CDR1 SGHNT, CDR2 YYREEE (reference sequence). The CDR3 extends over 13 amino acids. CDR3 residues: CAISLGQIYGYTF. CDR3 nucleotides: TGTGCCATCAGCTTGGGACAGATCTATGGCTACACCTTC.

This clonotype was counted only a few times. The chain is built from TRBV11-2 and TRBJ2-5, with D perhaps TRBD2 (7 bases). The CDR3 totals 19 residues. The ends were cut back, 1 base at V and 3 bases at J, with 24 bases in the middle. The germline gives CDR1 SGHAT, CDR2 FQNNGV. The CDR3 bases are TGTGCCAGCAGCTTAGGCGGTGGGGGGGGCAGACAAGGTGAAGAGACCCAGTACTTC. Residues: CASSLGGGGGRQGEETQYF.

This clonotype was observed at least ten times. The V and J genes are TRBV5-1 and TRBJ2-7, with 8 bases matching TRBD1. The ends lost 3 bases at V and 2 bases at J; junction bases unmatched: 4. Per the germline V gene, CDR1 is SGHRS and CDR2 is YFSETQ. This CDR3 has 14 residues. In DNA form, the CDR3 reads TGCGCCAGCAGCTCCGACAGGGGCACCTACGAGCAGTACTTC. It codes for CASSSDRGTYEQYF.

This clonotype was detected ten times or more. The V and J genes are TRBV4-2 and TRBJ2-7; D is uncertain. This CDR3 comprises 16 residues. V was shortened by 0 bases and J by 0 bases, with 12 bases between the two germline ends. Germline V gene sequence: CDR1 LGHNA, CDR2 YNFKEQ. CDR3 sequence reads: CASSQERAQSSYEQYF. The CDR3 bases are TGTGCCAGCAGCCAAGAGCGAGCGCAAAGCTCCTACGAGCAGTACTTC.

This clonotype was picked up many times. The chain has TRBV5-1 and TRBJ2-5; D remains unclear. Trimming shortened V by 4 bases and J by 4 bases, and 11 bases separated the two germline ends. Per the germline V gene, CDR1 is SGHRS and CDR2 is YFSETQ. CDR3 length: 13 residues. CDR3: CASSESPPETQYF. CDR3 sequence (DNA): TGCGCCAGCAGCGAGTCCCCCCCAGAGACCCAGTACTTC.

This clonotype was counted many times. The genes are TRBV5-1 and TRBJ1-2, with a tentative D call TRBD1 (5 bases). The CDR3 sequence is 15 residues long. CDR1 is SGHRS and CDR2 is YFSETQ in the germline V gene. V lost 1 base to trimming and J lost 5 bases, with 15 bases between them. The CDR3, as DNA: TGCGCCAGCAGCTTGCAGGCGGCCAGGGCTTATGGCTACACCTTC. It translates to CASSLQAARAYGYTF.

This clonotype was seen repeatedly, ten times or more. The chain has TRBV6-6 and TRBJ1-2; TRBD1 matches 7 bases. The CDR3 consists of 13 residues. CDR1 and CDR2 from the germline V gene are MNHNY and SVGAGI (reference sequence). The trim removed 4 bases at V and 5 bases at J, leaving 4 bases unmatched. The CDR3 DNA follows: TGTGCCAGCAGTTTGGGACAGCCATATGGCTACACCTTC. Its translation is CASSLGQPYGYTF.

This clonotype was seen ten or more times. The V and J genes are TRBV7-2 and TRBJ2-3; TRBD2 aligns across 10 bases. The CDR3 spans 17 residues. Germline CDR1 SGHTA, CDR2 FQGNSA. V lost 0 bases, J lost 2 bases, and 5 bases stayed unmatched. CDR3 DNA sequence: TGTGCCAGCAGCTTAGCAGTAGCGGGGGGAACCACAGATACGCAGTATTTT. Translating it yields CASSLAVAGGTTDTQYF.

This clonotype was seen at least ten times. The rearrangement links TRBV27 to TRBJ2-7; TRBD2 might be the D (5 bases). The CDR3 runs 14 residues. Germline CDR1 reads MNHEY; CDR2 reads SMNVEV (reference sequence). The ends were cut back, 2 bases at V and 2 bases at J, with 10 bases in the middle. DNA for the CDR3: TGTGCCAGCAGTTTAAGGGCGGGCGCCTACGAGCAGTACTTC. Translating gives CASSLRAGAYEQYF.

This clonotype has only a few counts. The V and J genes are TRBV5-4 and TRBJ2-7, with 8 bases aligning to TRBD1. Germline V gene data show CDR1 as SGHNT and CDR2 as YYREEE (reference sequence). Losses at the gene ends were 2 bases for V and 6 bases for J; bases not matched to a gene: 10. CDR3 length: 15 amino acids. CDR3 in amino acids: CASSFRTGQVVEQYF. Written as DNA, the CDR3 is TGTGCCAGCAGCTTCCGGACAGGGCAGGTCGTCGAGCAGTACTTC. The variable domain in full, completed from reference TRBV5-4 and TRBJ2-7, reads ETGVTQSPTHLIKTRGQQVTLRCSSQSGHNTVSWYQQALGQGPQFIFQYYREEENGRGNFPPRFSGLQFPNYSSELNVNALELDDSALYLCASSFRTGQVVEQYFGPGTRLTVT.

CDR3 amino acids: CASSLTEGATNTEAFF. The DNA of the CDR3 is TGCGCCAGCAGCTTAACCGAGGGGGCCACGAACACTGAAGCTTTCTTT. The chain combines TRBV5-1 with TRBJ1-1; 7 positions agree with TRBD1. J gave up 1 base and V 2 bases, and 8 bases lay outside the gene matches. Germline loops: CDR1 SGHRS, CDR2 YFSETQ. The CDR3 has 16 amino acids. Filled out from reference TRBV5-1 and TRBJ1-1, the complete variable domain reads KAGVTQTPRYLIKTRGQQVTLSCSPISGHRSVSWYQQTPGQGLQFLFEYFSETQRNKGNFPGRFSGRQFSNSRSEMNVSTLELGDSALYLCASSLTEGATNTEAFFGQGTRLTVV.

The table lists this clonotype with many counts. This rearrangement joins TRBV20-1 to TRBJ2-1; 10 bases are shared with TRBD2. The V gene's germline CDR1 is DFQATT and CDR2 SNEGSKA (reference sequence). The CDR3 has 16 amino acids. V lost 3 bases and J lost 9; bases outside the gene matches: 14. CDR3 region: CSASPFPSGGASEQFF. CDR3 in DNA: TGCAGTGCTAGCCCCTTCCCCAGCGGGGGGGCCAGTGAGCAGTTCTTC.

This clonotype was seen repeatedly, ten times or more. CDR3 in amino acids: CATSRPMETQYF. CDR3 nucleotide sequence: TGTGCCACCAGCAGGCCTATGGAGACCCAGTACTTC. The V gene is TRBV15, the J gene TRBJ2-5; D remains unclear. The V gene lost 3 bases and the J gene lost 5 bases, with 7 bases spanning the gap. Germline V gene sequence: CDR1 LNHNV, CDR2 YYDKDF (reference sequence). The CDR3 has 12 residues.

This clonotype was seen at least ten times. The V gene is TRBV21-1, the J gene TRBJ1-2. TRBV21-1 is listed as a pseudogene. The CDR3 extends over 17 amino acids. This CDR3 is CASSKKEWNRPNYGYTF. As DNA, the CDR3 is TGTGCCAGCAGCAAAAAGGAGTGGAACAGACCAAACTATGGCTACACCTTC.

This clonotype was picked up a small number of times. The J gene is TRBJ2-3, the V gene TRBV7-3; the D gene could be TRBD1 or TRBD2 (5 bases each). Germline V lookup: CDR1 SGHTA, CDR2 FQGTGA. This CDR3 is built from 14 residues. V was trimmed by 1 base and J by 5 bases, leaving 10 bases between them. CDR3 DNA sequence: TGTGCCAGCAGCTTAAGACCGAGGGGAGATACGCAGTATTTT. Translation gives CASSLRPRGDTQYF.

This clonotype appeared many times. The V and J genes are TRBV4-1 and TRBJ2-2; 10 bases are shared with TRBD2. Germline lookup yields CDR1 MGHRA and CDR2 YSYEKL. This CDR3 region has 15 residues. V lost 4 bases, J lost 7 bases, and 6 bases stayed unmatched. The DNA for the CDR3 is TGCGCCAGCAGCCGAGTAGCGGGAGGTAACGGGGAGCTGTTTTTT. It is translated as CASSRVAGGNGELFF.